Below are 2 T cell receptor beta chains sequenced from a single sample in a study of cytomegalovirus exposure and HLA in healthy donors. Both 60 Vbeta primers and 13 Jbeta primers went into the PCR. Only in-frame clones appear in the TCRdb table, and some are missing; sequencing was by immunoSEQ multiplex PCR. In the table there are around 100,000 clones, around 80% of which are singletons. Sequences were obtained from PBMCs. All receptors come from a young man in good health and CMV-seropositive.

This CDR3 is CASSLTRSTGGGYGYTF. The DNA of the CDR3 is TGTGCCAGCAGCTTAACTCGCTCGACAGGGGGTGGGTATGGCTACACCTTC. The rearrangement uses TRBV11-3 and TRBJ1-2; 9 nucleotides line up with TRBD1. The CDR3 loop spans 17 amino acids. Germline lookup yields CDR1 SGHNT and CDR2 YENEEA. J gave up 5 bases and V 2 bases, and 12 bases lay outside the gene matches. Full variable domain (outside the CDR3, taken from reference TRBV11-3 and TRBJ1-2): EAGVVQSPRYKIIEKKQPVAFWCNPISGHNTLYWYLQNLGQGPELLIRYENEEAVDDSQLPKDRFSAERLKGVDSTLKIQPAELGDSAVYLCASSLTRSTGGGYGYTFGSGTRLTVV.

The chain uses TRBV28 and TRBJ2-6; tentative D call: TRBD1 (6 bases). V lost 6 bases to trimming and J lost 4 bases, with 10 bases between them. This CDR3 is 14 amino acids long. Germline CDR1 MDHEN, CDR2 SYDVKM. The CDR3 region is CASSTGYGANVLTF. The DNA for the CDR3 is TGTGCCAGCAGCACAGGGTACGGGGCCAACGTCCTGACTTTC.